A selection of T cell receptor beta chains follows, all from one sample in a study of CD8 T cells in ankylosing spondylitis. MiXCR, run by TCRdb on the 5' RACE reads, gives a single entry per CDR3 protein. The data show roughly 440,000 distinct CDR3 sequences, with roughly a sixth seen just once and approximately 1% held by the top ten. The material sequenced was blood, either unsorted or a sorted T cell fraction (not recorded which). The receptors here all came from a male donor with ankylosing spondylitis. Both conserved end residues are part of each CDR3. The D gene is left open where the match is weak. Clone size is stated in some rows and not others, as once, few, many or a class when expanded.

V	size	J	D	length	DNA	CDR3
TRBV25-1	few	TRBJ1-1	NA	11	TGTGCCAGCAGTGATGGGCGAGACGCTTTCTTT	CASSDGRDAFF
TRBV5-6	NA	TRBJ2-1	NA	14	TGTGCCAGCAGCTTAGCGGTTCCCTACAATGAGCAGTTCTTC	CASSLAVPYNEQFF
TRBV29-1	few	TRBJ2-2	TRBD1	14	TGCAGCGTTGCTGGGACAGTCAACACCGGGGAGCTGTTTTTT	CSVAGTVNTGELFF
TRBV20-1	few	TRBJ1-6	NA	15	TGCAGTGCTAGGGGAGACAGTTCCTATAATTCACCCCTCCACTTT	CSARGDSSYNSPLHF
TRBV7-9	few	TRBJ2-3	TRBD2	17	TGTGCCAGCAGCTTAGGCTTCGGGACTACTAGCACAGATACGCAGTATTTT	CASSLGFGTTSTDTQYF
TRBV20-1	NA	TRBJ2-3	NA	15	TGCAGTGCCCCAGAGGGGGGGGGAGGGACAGATACGCAGTATTTT	CSAPEGGGGTDTQYF
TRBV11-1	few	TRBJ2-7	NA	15	TGTGCCAGCAGCTTATTCAGTGGCAGGGGACACGAGCAGTACTTC	CASSLFSGRGHEQYF
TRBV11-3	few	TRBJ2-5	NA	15	TGTGCCAGCAGCTTCGGGGGCGCACACCAAGAGACCCAGTACTTC	CASSFGGAHQETQYF
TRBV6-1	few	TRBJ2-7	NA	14	TGTGCCAGCAGTCCCCGGGGGTCATACTACGAGCAGTACTTC	CASSPRGSYYEQYF
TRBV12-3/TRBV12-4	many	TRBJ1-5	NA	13	TGTGCCAGCAGCCCTTATAGCAATCAGCCCCAGCATTTT	CASSPYSNQPQHF
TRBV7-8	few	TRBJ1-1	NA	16	TGTGCCAGCAGCTTAGTGGGACACCGAGGGAACACTGAAGCTTTCTTT	CASSLVGHRGNTEAFF
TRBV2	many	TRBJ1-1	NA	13	TGTGCCAGCAGTTCCGGGGAAAACACTGAAGCTTTCTTT	CASSSGENTEAFF
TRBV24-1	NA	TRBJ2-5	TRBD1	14	TGTGCCACCAGGGGGACAGGGGGCGAAGAGACCCAGTACTTC	CATRGTGGEETQYF
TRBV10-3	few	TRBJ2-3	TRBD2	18	TGTGCCATCAGTGATGGACTAGCGGGGGACACTAGCACAGATACGCAGTATTTT	CAISDGLAGDTSTDTQYF
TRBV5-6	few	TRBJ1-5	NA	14	TGTGCCAGCAGCCCAGGAGGGTTCAATCAGCCCCAGCATTTT	CASSPGGFNQPQHF
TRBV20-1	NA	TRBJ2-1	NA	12	TGCAGTGCGTACTTAGGGGGGAATGAGCAGTTCTTC	CSAYLGGNEQFF
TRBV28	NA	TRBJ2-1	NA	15	TGTGCCAGCAGATCTGGGGGCGGGGGTAAGAATGAGCAGTTCTTC	CASRSGGGGKNEQFF
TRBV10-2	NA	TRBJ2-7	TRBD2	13	TGCGCCAGCAGTCGAGCGGGGCCCTACGAGCAGTACTTC	CASSRAGPYEQYF
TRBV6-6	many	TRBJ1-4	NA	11	TGTGCCAGCAGTTCAGGGGAAAAACTGTTTTTT	CASSSGEKLFF
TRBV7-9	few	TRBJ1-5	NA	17	TGTGCCAGCAGCTTAGGGGCAGGCCTTAGCAGCAATCAGCCCCAGCATTTT	CASSLGAGLSSNQPQHF
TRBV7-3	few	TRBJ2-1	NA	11	TGTGCCAGCAGCTTTGGGAATGAGCAGTTCTTC	CASSFGNEQFF
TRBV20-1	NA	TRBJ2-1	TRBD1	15	TGCAGTGCTAGCAGGACAGGGAGAACCTACAATGAGCAGTTCTTC	CSASRTGRTYNEQFF